This T cell receptor beta chain stems from a study of Graves' ophthalmopathy and Graves' hyperthyroidism. Notes on the study in general: The majority of expanded thyroid clonotypes above 0.001 frequency also occurred in blood.

V was trimmed by 2 bases and J by 5 bases, leaving 17 bases between them. Germline V gene data show CDR1 as SGHKS and CDR2 as YYEKEE (reference sequence). This CDR3 has 15 residues. This clonotype was counted a few times. Its specificity is not known. TCR beta CDR3 amplification used RNA transcripts. The workflow started with a first-round RT-PCR run with HTBI primers and then moved on to a second-round multiplex PCR. TCRdb ran MiXCR on the multiplex PCR reads and lists one entry per CDR3 protein. The sample consists of 350,000 to 400,000 distinct CDR3 sequences, roughly 15% of them appearing once. Certain patients were not enrolled. These were patients with other autoimmune diseases, uncontrolled infections, pregnancy or lactation. PBMCs originated in around 11 ml of fresh peripheral blood.

The material sequenced was peripheral blood. The receptor comes from a young woman with stable Graves' hyperthyroidism. This sequence joins TRBV5-5 and TRBJ2-7, with a tentative D call TRBD1 (7 bases). DNA for the CDR3: TGTGCCAGCAGCTTACGGGGGAGAGGGGGCAACGAGCAGTACTTC. Its translation is CASSLRGRGGNEQYF. Drawing the rest from reference TRBV5-5 and TRBJ2-7, the complete variable domain is DAGVTQSPTHLIKTRGQQVTLRCSPISGHKSVSWYQQVLGQGPQFIFQYYEKEERGRGNFPDRFSARQFPNYSSELNVNALLLGDSALYLCASSLRGRGGNEQYFGPGTRLTVT.